Reported below is one T cell receptor (beta chain). No antigen is known for it. The data derive from a study of cytomegalovirus exposure and HLA in healthy donors. The overall study: Genotyping of about 400 donors showed that over 65% belonged to the Caucasian-associated ancestry cluster. Regarding the study as a whole: With high specificity and sensitivity, the classifier reportedly diagnosed cytomegalovirus status.

Amplification used 60 Vbeta primers and 13 Jbeta primers. Repertoires were generated with immunoSEQ multiplex PCR, while TCRdb's copy carries only in-frame clones and drops some. Of over 75,000 clones listed, 77% are singletons. The receptor's source is a man aged 45-65 years in good health and CMV-seropositive. Sequencing was performed on PBMCs.

CDR3 in amino acids: CASSEPKTGGNYGYTF. The CDR3 DNA reads TGTGCCAGCAGTGAACCAAAGACAGGGGGAAACTATGGCTACACCTTC. This rearrangement joins TRBV25-1 to TRBJ1-2, with TRBD1 matching 9 bases. V lost 2 bases and J lost 2; bases outside the gene matches: 6. CDR3 size: 16 residues. CDR1 and CDR2 from the germline V gene are MGHDK and SYGVNS.